This TCR beta chain derives from a study of blood T cell repertoires in COVID-19. The table came from immunoSEQ multiplex PCR; TCRdb's copy has only in-frame clones and leaves some out. Here the sample spans approximately 170,000 clones, around 79% being singletons. The CDR3 extends over 13 amino acids. V lost 0 bases and J 5 bases, leaving 9 bases between the germline ends. Germline V CDR1 and CDR2: GTSNPN, SVGIG (reference sequence). The sequence came from an older woman in a cohort exposed to, infected with or recovered from COVID-19 (not recorded which). V and J are TRBV30 and TRBJ2-3; D unclear. The sample consisted of PBMCs or T cells enriched from blood (not recorded which). This CDR3 reads CAWSVRRGDTQYF. The CDR3 coding sequence is TGTGCCTGGAGTGTACGGAGAGGAGATACGCAGTATTTT.